This T cell receptor beta chain came from a study of blood T cell repertoires in COVID-19. Unmatched junction bases numbered 11, after V lost 0 bases and J lost 8 bases. Germline lookup yields CDR1 LGHDT and CDR2 YNNKEL (reference sequence). This CDR3 region has 17 residues. In the authors' methods: Estimation of nucleated cell counts was performed using reference gene primer amplification. Assay: immunoSEQ multiplex PCR; the TCRdb copy retains only in-frame clones and omits some. V, J and clone size reflect that table, while D and trimming were determined from the DNA. The sample lists about 100,000 clones, about 85% occurring once.

This chain connects TRBV3-1 (or the pseudogene TRBV3-2) to TRBJ2-1; 9 nucleotides agree with TRBD2. This receptor was identified in a human donor in a cohort sampled during active COVID-19. Specimen: peripheral blood. The CDR3 is CASSQDLGGRAGDEQFF. CDR3 nucleotides: TGTGCCAGCAGCCAAGATCTCGGCGGGAGGGCCGGAGATGAGCAGTTCTTC.